This TCR beta chain was sequenced during a study of T cell changes during pregnancy in multiple sclerosis. Assay: immunoSEQ multiplex PCR; the TCRdb copy retains only in-frame clones and omits some. The repertoire includes over 90,000 clones, 75% to 95% of them detected once, and approximately 0.97% sits in the top ten. Sequences were derived from peripheral blood, sampled before pregnancy. This TCR was recovered from a female donor with multiple sclerosis, enrolled in a pregnancy study.

This chain's CDR3 is CASSSIGDEQYF. The CDR3 DNA reads as TGTGCCAGCAGCTCTATAGGGGACGAGCAGTACTTC. The genes are TRBV7-9 and TRBJ2-7, with a possible D match to TRBD1 (5 bases). CDR3 length: 12 amino acids. Trimming removed 4 bases at V and 5 bases at J, with 9 bases between. Germline assignment: CDR1 SEHNR and CDR2 FQNEAQ (reference sequence). Supplemented by reference TRBV7-9 and TRBJ2-7, the full variable domain reads DTGVSQNPRHKITKRGQNVTFRCDPISEHNRLYWYRQTLGQGPEFLTYFQNEAQLEKSRLLSDRFSAERPKGSFSTLEIQRTEQGDSAMYLCASSSIGDEQYFGPGTRLTVT.